Following are 23 T cell receptor beta chains from one sample sequenced in a study of shared clonotypes between healthy human individuals. Method: immunoSEQ multiplex PCR; TCRdb's copy keeps in-frame clones and lacks some. The table has a few million clones, around 90% seen once; the top ten hold over 0.12%. The material sequenced was naive CD4+ T cells sorted from blood. Subset: CD45RA+ positively selected. These TCRs come from a man aged 18 to 30 in good health.

As for this clone: The identical CDR3 is also encoded by other nucleotide sequences in the sample. The gene calls are TRBV5-1 and TRBJ2-2; 7 bases map to TRBD1. V trimming: 5 bases; J trimming: 0 bases; junction bases outside the gene matches: 1. This CDR3 has 14 amino acids. CDR1 and CDR2 (germline): SGHRS, YFSETQ. The CDR3 region is CASRQGTNTGELFF. CDR3 coding DNA: TGCGCCAGCAGACAGGGGACGAACACCGGGGAGCTGTTTTTT.

This rearrangement joins TRBV4-3 to TRBJ1-3, with a weak D call TRBD1 (6 bases). This CDR3 has 15 amino acids. The germline V gene has CDR1 LGHNA and CDR2 YSLEER. Trimming removed 6 bases at V and 0 bases at J, with 12 bases between. CDR3 region: CASRPTGSSGNTIYF. For the CDR3, the DNA is TGCGCCAGCAGGCCTACAGGGAGCTCTGGAAACACCATATATTTT.

This clone has a handful of counts. This chain connects TRBV13 to TRBJ1-1; weak D call: TRBD1 (5 bases). Germline assignment: CDR1 PRHDT and CDR2 FYEKMQ (reference sequence). This CDR3 has 15 amino acids. V was clipped by 0 bases and J by 5 bases, with 13 bases between them. The DNA of the CDR3 is TGTGCCAGCAGCTTAGGCCTAGGCAGGGAGACTGAAGCTTTCTTT. It specifies CASSLGLGRETEAFF.

The chain has TRBV25-1 and TRBJ2-7; 7 bases are shared with TRBD1. J was trimmed by 3 bases and V by 5 bases; bases with no gene match: 4. CDR1 and CDR2 from the germline V gene are MGHDK and SYGVNS. The CDR3 spans 13 residues. CDR3 amino acids: CASSRDSNYEQYF. The CDR3 DNA follows: TGTGCCAGCAGTCGGGACAGTAACTACGAGCAGTACTTC.

Comments on this clone: Other DNA sequences in this sample translate to the same CDR3. V is TRBV6-4 and J is TRBJ1-2, with 8 bases that match TRBD1. Germline trimming cut 2 bases from V and 2 bases from J; bases unmatched to any gene: 1. The CDR3 sequence is 14 residues long. In germline, CDR1 is MRHNA, CDR2 SNTAGT. CDR3 in DNA: TGTGCCAGCAGTGACGGACAGGGAAACTATGGCTACACCTTC. This codes for CASSDGQGNYGYTF.

This chain links TRBV2 with TRBJ2-5; TRBD2 might be the D (5 bases). Trimming removed 8 bases at V and 2 bases at J, with 15 bases between. The CDR3 consists of 14 residues. In germline, CDR1 is SNHLY, CDR2 FYNNEI. The CDR3 DNA follows: TGTGCCAGCGGCGCTAGCATACCGCAAGAGACCCAGTACTTC. Translation gives CASGASIPQETQYF.

The gene calls are TRBV2 and TRBJ1-1; no clear D gene. The germline V gene encodes CDR1 SNHLY and CDR2 FYNNEI. V dropped 3 bases and J dropped 4 bases, with 12 bases sitting between them. The CDR3 has 14 residues. CDR3 in amino acids: CASSDEGGPTEAFF. CDR3 bases: TGTGCCAGCAGTGATGAGGGAGGGCCCACTGAAGCTTTCTTT.

The J gene is TRBJ2-7, the V gene TRBV28; D tentatively fits TRBD1 or TRBD2 (5 bases each). CDR3 length: 15 amino acids. V lost 10 bases and J lost 3, with 22 bases in between. Germline CDR1 is MDHEN and CDR2 is SYDVKM. CDR3 DNA: TGTGCCACCTCAAAACCCGGGACGGCCGTCTACGAGCAGTACTTC. Protein product: CATSKPGTAVYEQYF.

This chain links TRBV10-3 with TRBJ1-3; D is unclear. Germline CDR1 reads ENHRY; CDR2 reads SYGVKD. This CDR3 comprises 16 residues. V was pared by 0 bases and J by 0 bases, with 9 bases between. CDR3 DNA sequence: TGTGCCATCAGTGAGTCTCGGCGCCACTCTGGAAACACCATATATTTT. Its protein product is CAISESRRHSGNTIYF.

This clone was seen once. This chain uses TRBV11-3 with TRBJ2-1; 13 bases fit TRBD2. The V gene end was trimmed by 9 bases and the J gene end by 6 bases; junction bases not matched to a gene: 2. The germline CDR1 and CDR2 sequences are SGHNT and YENEEA. The CDR3 loop spans 13 amino acids. In DNA, the CDR3 is TGTGCCAGTCGACTAGCGGGGGGCAATGAGCAGTTCTTC. Translating it yields CASRLAGGNEQFF.

The chain is built from TRBV5-6 and TRBJ2-2, with D perhaps matching TRBD2 (6 bases). This CDR3 is 14 amino acids long. Germline assignment: CDR1 SGHDT and CDR2 YYEEEE. V was shortened by 3 bases and J by 4 bases, with 10 bases between the two germline ends. DNA of the CDR3: TGTGCCAGCAGCTGGGGACTGGGCACCGGGGAGCTGTTTTTT. It translates to CASSWGLGTGELFF.

The V and J genes are TRBV2 and TRBJ1-5; D perhaps matches TRBD1 (6 bases). The CDR3 is 14 residues long. V lost 5 bases, J lost 6 bases, and 14 bases lay in between. Germline V CDR1 and CDR2: SNHLY, FYNNEI. In DNA, the CDR3 is TGTGCCAGCAGTAAGGGGGGGGTAGGTCAGCCCCAGCATTTT. Amino acids: CASSKGGVGQPQHF.

The chain carries TRBV7-2 and TRBJ2-4; a weak D match, TRBD1 (6 bases). The CDR3 length is 17 residues. CDR1 and CDR2 from the germline V gene are SGHTA and FQGNSA. The V end was cut by 5 bases, the J end by 0 bases, with 17 bases between. This chain's CDR3 is CASSVPSGHLAKNIQYF. The CDR3 bases are TGTGCCAGCAGCGTTCCCTCGGGACACTTAGCCAAAAACATTCAGTACTTC.

The chain combines TRBV15 with TRBJ1-1; a weak D match, TRBD1 (5 bases). The CDR3 contains 16 residues. Germline loops: CDR1 LNHNV, CDR2 YYDKDF (reference sequence). Deletions cut 1 base from V and 5 bases from J, with 17 bases between. The CDR3 region has the DNA TGTGCCACCAGCAGAGGGCTATCGGTTGGGGGAACTGAAGCTTTCTTT. This encodes CATSRGLSVGGTEAFF.

V gene TRBV5-1 combines with J gene TRBJ2-1; 11 positions agree with TRBD2. V lost 7 bases to trimming and J lost 7 bases; unmatched junction nucleotides: 7. Germline CDR1 SGHRS, CDR2 YFSETQ. CDR3 size: 14 residues. CDR3 residues: CASCSGGAMNEQFF. The DNA of the CDR3 is TGCGCCAGCTGTAGCGGGGGGGCGATGAATGAGCAGTTCTTC.

This rearrangement joins TRBV18 to TRBJ1-3; D ambiguous. Trimming removed 4 bases from V and 0 bases from J, with 10 bases in between. The V gene's germline CDR1 is KGHSH and CDR2 LQKENI. The CDR3 is 15 amino acids. This CDR3 is CASSRSGDSGNTIYF. The CDR3 DNA is TGTGCCAGCTCACGAAGTGGGGACTCTGGAAACACCATATATTTT.

This chain uses TRBV5-4 with TRBJ1-1, with TRBD1 identical over 9 bases. Germline assignment: CDR1 SGHNT and CDR2 YYREEE (reference sequence). V was pared by 0 bases and J by 6 bases, with 6 bases of the junction left unmatched. The CDR3 is 15 amino acids. The CDR3 DNA reads TGTGCCAGCAGCTTGGACAGGGGGCTGATGCCTGAAGCTTTCTTT. Its translation: CASSLDRGLMPEAFF.

The rearrangement joins TRBV7-9 to TRBJ1-1; TRBD1 is a possible D gene (6 bases). With 5 bases removed from V and 0 bases from J, the gap between germline ends came to 25 bases. CDR3 length: 19 residues. CDR1 SEHNR and CDR2 FQNEAQ come from the germline V gene (reference sequence). Here the CDR3 reads CASSTISQGRVVMNTEAFF. The CDR3 region has the DNA TGTGCCAGCAGCACAATATCACAGGGTAGGGTAGTCATGAACACTGAAGCTTTCTTT.

This clone was seen a single time. V and J are TRBV28 and TRBJ1-2; TRBD1 might be the D (5 bases). In germline, CDR1 is MDHEN, CDR2 SYDVKM. The V end was cut by 2 bases, the J end by 4 bases, with 26 bases between. CDR3 size: 19 residues. The CDR3 spells CASSLEGRIQGPYGYGYTF. CDR3 DNA sequence: TGTGCCAGCAGTTTAGAGGGACGGATTCAAGGTCCCTATGGCTATGGCTACACCTTC.

The genes are TRBV10-2 and TRBJ1-1; D may be TRBD1 (5 bases). From germline, CDR1 is WSHSY and CDR2 SAAADI. Between the trimmed V and J ends, which lost 11 bases and 0 bases, there was a span of 22 bases. The CDR3 is 16 residues long. DNA for the CDR3: TGCGCCGTATTCTCCTACGGGGCTACCTTGAACACTGAAGCTTTCTTT. Amino acids: CAVFSYGATLNTEAFF.

The sample holds one count of this clone. This rearrangement joins TRBV7-8 to TRBJ2-7; D call uncertain. Germline values: CDR1 SGHVS, CDR2 FQNEAQ. The CDR3 loop spans 12 amino acids. Trimming removed 5 bases at V and 5 bases at J, with 10 bases between. The CDR3 here is CASSLWPDEQYF. Written as DNA, the CDR3 is TGTGCCAGCAGCCTCTGGCCGGACGAGCAGTACTTC. The variable domain in full, completed from reference TRBV7-8 and TRBJ2-7, reads GAGVSQSPRYKVAKRGQDVALRCDPISGHVSLFWYQQALGQGPEFLTYFQNEAQLDKSGLPSDRFFAERPEGSVSTLKIQRTQQEDSAVYLCASSLWPDEQYFGPGTRLTVT.

The sample holds a few counts of this clone. This chain links TRBV2 with TRBJ1-6, with 9 bases that match TRBD1. V dropped 6 bases and J dropped 3; count of bases not matched to a gene: 3. CDR1 is SNHLY and CDR2 is FYNNEI in the germline V gene. This CDR3 is 15 amino acids long. CDR3: CASRKDRGYNSPLHF. CDR3 coding DNA: TGTGCCAGCAGGAAGGACAGGGGCTATAATTCACCCCTCCACTTT.

The V call is TRBV11-3, the J call TRBJ2-7, with TRBD1 matching over 7 bases. Trimming at V came to 1 base and at J to 6 bases, leaving 6 bases not matched to a gene. Germline-derived CDR1 and CDR2 are SGHNT and YENEEA. CDR3 size: 14 residues. CDR3 DNA sequence: TGTGCCAGCAGCTTAGGAGAGACAGGGTCCGAGCAGTACTTC. Translating it yields CASSLGETGSEQYF. The full variable domain, with the rest looked up from reference TRBV11-3 and TRBJ2-7, is EAGVVQSPRYKIIEKKQPVAFWCNPISGHNTLYWYLQNLGQGPELLIRYENEEAVDDSQLPKDRFSAERLKGVDSTLKIQPAELGDSAVYLCASSLGETGSEQYFGPGTRLTVT.